The sequence of this T cell receptor beta chain was determined in a study of OX40 agonist ivuxolimab in advanced cancers. Study background: Administration of intravenous ivuxolimab to patients occurred every 2 weeks at 0.01 to 10 mg/kg. Study-level points and caveats: Several nonresponders also turned out to have low normalized T-cell clonal expansion. Researchers report that CD8+ T cells had, on average, more expanded clones than CD4+.

This table comes from immunoSEQ multiplex PCR, and its TCRdb copy is limited to in-frame clones, with some not included. Of tens of thousands of clones detected, about 90% appear once; the ten largest clones hold 1.5% to 2%. Concerning this clone: As yet, its antigen is unknown.

Sequenced here: CD4+ or CD8+ T cells sorted from blood, sampled in a trial of the OX40 agonist ivuxolimab. The receptor was isolated from an adult with an advanced solid tumor such as melanoma, head and neck, liver or kidney cancer.

The CDR3 region is CATSRVNEFGLFF. CDR3 nucleotides: TGTGCCACCAGCAGAGTAAACGAGTTTGGTCTGTTTTTT. The chain couples TRBV15 to TRBJ1-4; unclear D gene. Trimming removed 1 base at V and 14 bases at J, with 14 bases between. Germline CDR1 and CDR2: LNHNV and YYDKDF (reference sequence). The CDR3 extends over 13 amino acids.